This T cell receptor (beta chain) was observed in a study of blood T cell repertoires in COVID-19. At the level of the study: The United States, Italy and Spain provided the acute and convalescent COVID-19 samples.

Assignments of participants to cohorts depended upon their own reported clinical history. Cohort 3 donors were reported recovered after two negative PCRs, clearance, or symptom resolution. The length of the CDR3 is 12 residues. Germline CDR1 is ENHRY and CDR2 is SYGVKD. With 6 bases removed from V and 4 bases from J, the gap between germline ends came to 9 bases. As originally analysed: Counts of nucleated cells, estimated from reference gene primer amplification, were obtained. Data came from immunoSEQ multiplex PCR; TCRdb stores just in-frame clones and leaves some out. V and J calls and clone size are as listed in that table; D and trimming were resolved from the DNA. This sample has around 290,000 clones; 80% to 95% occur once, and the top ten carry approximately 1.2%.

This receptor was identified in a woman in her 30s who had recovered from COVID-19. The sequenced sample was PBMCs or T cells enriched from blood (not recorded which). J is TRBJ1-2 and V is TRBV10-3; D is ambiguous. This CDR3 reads CAIRDTAYGYTF. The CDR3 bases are TGTGCCATCAGGGATACAGCCTATGGCTACACCTTC.